This T cell receptor (beta chain) is drawn from a study of shared clonotypes between healthy human individuals. Broader study findings: Sequencing depth was a factor that was expected to affect clonotype sharing among donors.

Deep-level running was used for the assay. Clones were sequenced by immunoSEQ multiplex PCR, and TCRdb holds only the in-frame ones, with some missing. Among 450,000 to 550,000 clones listed, approximately 85% were seen once. Adult donors, all healthy and HIV-negative, had no recent acute infections or vaccinations. Notes on this clone: The target antigen is unknown.

The CDR3 loop spans 15 amino acids. From germline, CDR1 is SGDLS and CDR2 YYNGEE. The V and J ends lost 4 bases and 5 bases, in that order; junction bases with no gene match: 7. The clonotype originates from a woman in her 40s in good health. Some clones in this sample may be carry-over from other donors' samples. This rearrangement joins TRBV9 to TRBJ2-1, with 9 positions matching TRBD2. Sequenced input: PBMCs. CDR3 nucleotides: TGTGCCAGCAGCCCACGGACTAGCGCCAACAATGAGCAGTTCTTC. Amino acids: CASSPRTSANNEQFF.